These 14 T cell receptor beta chains were sequenced from one sample in a study of vaccination and CD4 T cells after COVID-19 (dated by TCRdb to 2021 to 2024). The sample's treatment or condition, from its label and the paper: approximately nine-day PBMC culture with coronavirus spike peptide pools or control peptides (ViraFEST assay). No antigen has been identified for these receptors. Library prep was done by PCR. TCRdb records Illumina iSeq 100 as the sequencer. DNA from cultured CD4+ T cells was subjected to TCR sequencing with the Oncomine TCR Beta short-read assay at the Johns Hopkins FTIC core. TCRdb trimmed the raw reads at Q25, called clones with MiXCR and kept productive beta chains. Rows are unified per CDR3 protein, each entry keeping the most common DNA and genes. The sample table records approximately 21,000 distinct CDR3 sequences; around 60% of these occur just once. The top ten hold approximately 12% of the sample.

This sample comprised CD4+ T cells from blood, cultured in vitro, obtained after SARS-CoV-2 vaccination. The receptors were gathered from a human donor who received a COVID-19 vaccine.

In DNA, the CDR3 is TGTGCCAGCAGTGAAAGTAGCGGGGGACCCAACGAGCAGTACTTC. This translates into CASSESSGGPNEQYF. The chain uses TRBV6-1 and TRBJ2-7, with 9 bases fitting TRBD2. Trimming cost V 2 bases and J 5 bases; bases outside gene matches: 7. The V gene's germline CDR1 is MNHNS and CDR2 SASEGT. The length of the CDR3 is 15 residues.

This chain uses TRBV25-1 with TRBJ2-3; possibly TRBD1 for D (6 bases). Trimming pared 4 bases from V and 7 bases from J, leaving 24 bases between. The CDR3 runs 17 residues. Germline V gene data show CDR1 as MGHDK and CDR2 as SYGVNS. CDR3: CASSGTSGVPLRNTQYF. The CDR3 coding sequence is TGTGCCAGCAGTGGGACCTCAGGGGTTCCATTGCGAAATACGCAGTATTTT.

The chain links TRBV12-3 or TRBV12-4 to TRBJ2-1; D may be TRBD2 (6 bases). Trimming removed 2 bases from V and 7 bases from J, with 12 bases in between. The CDR3 loop spans 14 amino acids. CDR3 sequence: CASSLSGVRNEQFF. The CDR3 coding sequence is TGTGCCAGCAGTTTATCGGGGGTGAGGAATGAGCAGTTCTTC.

The chain is built from TRBV27 and TRBJ1-5; D ambiguous. Germline V gives CDR1 MNHEY, CDR2 SMNVEV (reference sequence). The CDR3 has 15 amino acids. V dropped 3 bases and J dropped 0 bases, with 9 bases sitting between them. The CDR3 sequence is CASSFTAYSNQPQHF. The DNA of the CDR3 is TGTGCCAGCAGTTTCACAGCGTATAGCAATCAGCCCCAGCATTTT.

This clonotype was seen only once. The chain links TRBV29-1 to TRBJ1-1; a possible D gene is TRBD1 (6 bases). Germline V gene data show CDR1 as SQVTM and CDR2 as ANQGSEA. The CDR3 sequence is 11 residues long. The V gene lost 6 bases and the J gene lost 9 bases, with 14 bases spanning the gap. In DNA form, the CDR3 reads TGCAGCGTCGGTGACAGGTCTAAAGCTTTCTTT. It specifies CSVGDRSKAFF.

This clonotype occurred once. This rearrangement joins TRBV6-1 to TRBJ2-5; 7 bases agree with TRBD2. The CDR3 length is 12 residues. V trimming: 6 bases; J trimming: 5 bases; junction bases outside the gene matches: 3. CDR1 is MNHNS, CDR2 SASEGT, per germline. CDR3 coding DNA: TGTGCCAGCAGCCAGGGAGGGGAGACCCAGTACTTC. Translating it yields CASSQGGETQYF.

This sequence joins TRBV6-1 and TRBJ2-5; D unclear. Germline CDR1 reads MNHNS; CDR2 reads SASEGT. The CDR3 is 11 amino acids. Trimming cost V 4 bases and J 5 bases, with 5 bases left between them. The CDR3 DNA is TGTGCCAGCAGTGTAGGGGAGACCCAGTACTTC. Encoded protein: CASSVGETQYF.

A few counts support this clonotype. V usage is TRBV2 and J usage is TRBJ1-1; D is unresolved. Germline values: CDR1 SNHLY, CDR2 FYNNEI. V shed 5 bases and J shed 3 bases, with 10 bases lying between them. CDR3 size: 13 residues. The DNA for the CDR3 is TGTGCCAGCAGTCGGGGTCGGTACACTGAAGCTTTCTTT. It yields the protein CASSRGRYTEAFF.

The rearrangement links TRBV6-5 to TRBJ2-1, with TRBD1 identical over 7 bases. The assigned J gene may be wrong: the sequence end matches TRBJ2-7 better. The CDR3 has 13 residues. Germline CDR1 reads MNHEY; CDR2 reads SVGAGI. The DNA of the CDR3 is TGTGCCAGCAGTTACTTAGACAGGGCCGAGCAGTACTTC. Translating it yields CASSYLDRAEQYF.

The chain couples TRBV19 to TRBJ1-2, with 9 bases that match TRBD1. This CDR3 comprises 14 residues. With V trimmed by 11 bases and J by 4 bases, 11 bases remained unmatched. Germline CDR1 reads LNHDA; CDR2 reads SQIVND (reference sequence). The CDR3 DNA sequence: TGTGCCGGTAATTTGGGACAGGGAGCCTATGGCTACACCTTC. Protein: CAGNLGQGAYGYTF.

This clonotype has only a few counts. This CDR3 is CATTWTPRLGYTF. The CDR3 coding sequence is TGTGCCACCACCTGGACACCGAGGCTGGGCTACACCTTC. This chain joins TRBV24-1 and TRBJ1-2; D is possibly TRBD1 (5 bases). V was trimmed by 8 bases and J by 8 bases, leaving 17 bases between them. Germline CDR1 is KGHDR and CDR2 is SFDVKD. The CDR3 length is 13 residues.

A word on this clonotype: Likely a read error: the CDR3 ends without its conserved phenylalanine or tryptophan. The chain has TRBV2 and TRBJ1-5, with TRBD1 identical over 10 bases. CDR3 length: 15 residues. Germline V gene lookup returns CDR1 SNHLY and CDR2 FYNNEI. V gave up 6 bases and J gave up 7 bases; unmatched junction bases: 9. The CDR3 protein is CASSSQTGGRQPQHL. Here the CDR3 DNA reads TGTGCCAGCAGCAGTCAGACAGGGGGCAGGCAGCCCCAGCATCTT.

The gene calls are TRBV11-2 and TRBJ1-1; 8 nucleotides line up with TRBD1. CDR1 and CDR2 from the germline V gene are SGHAT and FQNNGV. V was clipped by 3 bases and J by 4 bases; unmatched bases: 7. The CDR3 contains 15 residues. CDR3: CASSFQGQGATEAFF. The CDR3 bases are TGTGCCAGCAGCTTCCAGGGGCAGGGGGCCACTGAAGCTTTCTTT.

This clonotype was picked up one time. The gene calls are TRBV21-1 and TRBJ2-5; TRBD1, the D gene given by the table, was not confirmed from the DNA. TRBV21-1 is classified as a pseudogene. This CDR3 comprises 13 residues. DNA for the CDR3: TGTGCCAGCAGCAAGGACACTAAAGAGACCCAGTACTTC. It is translated as CASSKDTKETQYF.